Included here is one TCR beta chain sequence, with context. This clone appeared a few times. Its antigen is not yet known. No much larger clone exists at a distance of one base, and base qualities are not known. Library prep was done by the immunoSEQ multiplex PCR assay. Held by TCRdb, this immuneACCESS table contains in-frame sequences only and omits some clones. Under half of the omission traces to an unresolved V gene where checked; the cause of the rest is unknown. Counted in this sample were about 92,000 clones; 90% to 95% of them appeared once. The ten most abundant clones make up 2% to 2.5% of the sample. These data come from a study of T cell changes during pregnancy in multiple sclerosis (dated by TCRdb to between 2019 and 2020). About the study as a whole: In women with multiple sclerosis, the researchers looked at how the T cell repertoire shifted as pregnancy progressed.

Deletion took 7 bases off V and 2 bases off J, with a span of 11 bases between the germline ends. The germline V gene encodes CDR1 MGHRA and CDR2 YSYEKL. Reading from cysteine to phenylalanine, the CDR3 counts 13 amino acids. CDR3 DNA is the only sequence kept; it has 39 bases, read in frame from the first base. Sequencing was performed on peripheral blood, taken in the third trimester of pregnancy. This sequence was found in a female donor with multiple sclerosis, enrolled in a pregnancy study. The chain employs TRBV4-1 and TRBJ1-1; 5 matching bases give a weak D call of TRBD1. The CDR3 amino acid sequence is: CASTQGLNTEAFF. The nucleotide sequence is given as TGCGCCAGCACCCAGGGCCTCAACACTGAAGCTTTCTTT.